The text below deals with one T cell receptor (beta chain). These data belong to a study of siplizumab effects on memory and regulatory T cells. V was trimmed by 5 bases and J by 3 bases, leaving 10 bases between them. The CDR3 has 14 amino acids. Germline V lookup: CDR1 MRHNA, CDR2 SNTAGT. Using immunoSEQ multiplex PCR, the repertoire was profiled, and TCRdb retains in-frame clones only, with some absent. Of some 97,000 clones in the sample, about 90% were seen once. The TCR sequence derives from a human donor in good health. Some clones in this sample may be carry-over from other donors' samples. The chain recombines TRBV6-4 with TRBJ2-2; the D gene is possibly TRBD1 (5 bases). Sample: CD4+ T cells sorted from blood. The CDR3 DNA follows: TGTGCCAGCAGTCTCGACAGACACACCGGGGAGCTGTTTTTT. Its translation is CASSLDRHTGELFF.